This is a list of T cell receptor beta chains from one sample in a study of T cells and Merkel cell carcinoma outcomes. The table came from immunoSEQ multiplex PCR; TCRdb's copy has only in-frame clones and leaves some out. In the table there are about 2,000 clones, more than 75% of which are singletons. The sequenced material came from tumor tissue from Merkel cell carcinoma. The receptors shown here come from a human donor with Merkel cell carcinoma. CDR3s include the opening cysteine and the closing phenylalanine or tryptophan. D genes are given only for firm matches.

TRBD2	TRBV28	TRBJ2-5	CASSLKLSGRAAETQYF	TGTGCCAGCAGTCTCAAGCTTAGCGGGAGGGCCGCTGAGACCCAGTACTTC
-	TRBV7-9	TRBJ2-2	CASSPSGGSGELFF	TGTGCCAGCAGCCCGTCCGGAGGTTCCGGGGAGCTGTTTTTT
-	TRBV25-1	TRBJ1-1	CASRSSSKAFF	TGTGCCAGCAGATCGTCCAGTAAAGCTTTCTTT
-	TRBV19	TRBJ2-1	CASSTRSLRGNEQFF	TGTGCCAGTAGTACCAGGTCGCTTCGAGGAAATGAGCAGTTCTTC
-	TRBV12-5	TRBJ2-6	CASGSGTVSGANVLTF	TGTGCTAGTGGCTCCGGGACGGTTTCCGGGGCCAACGTCCTGACTTTC
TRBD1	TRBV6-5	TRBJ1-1	CASRQGITEAFF	TGTGCCAGTCGACAGGGTATCACTGAAGCTTTCTTT
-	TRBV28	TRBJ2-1	CASRTTGAGSGSPNEQFF	TGTGCCAGCAGAACGACAGGGGCGGGTAGCGGGAGTCCGAATGAGCAGTTCTTC
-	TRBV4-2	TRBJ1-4	CASSQEGLTATNEKLFF	TGTGCCAGCAGCCAAGAGGGGCTGACAGCAACTAATGAAAAACTGTTTTTT
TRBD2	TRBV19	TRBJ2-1	CASSTGTSGDNEQFF	TGTGCCAGTAGTACCGGGACTAGCGGAGACAATGAGCAGTTCTTC
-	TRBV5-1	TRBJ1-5	CASSASEGQPQHF	TGCGCCAGCAGCGCAAGCGAGGGTCAGCCCCAGCATTTT
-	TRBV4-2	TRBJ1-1	CASRGAGRNTKAFF	TGTGCCAGCAGGGGTGCAGGGAGGAACACTAAAGCTTTCTTT